Below are 25 T cell receptor beta chains sequenced from a single sample in a study of blood T cells in healthy people across ages. With a J-beta primer mix and a sample-barcoded 5' primer, a second PCR ran about 7 to 12 cycles. TCRdb fed the 5' RACE reads into MiXCR, producing one record per CDR3 protein. The data contain more than 800,000 distinct CDR3 sequences, 29% of them singletons. The sequenced sample consisted of blood. The receptors were gathered from a woman aged 80 or over in good health.

This chain uses TRBV20-1 with TRBJ2-6, with D maybe TRBD2 (6 bases). Germline-derived CDR1 and CDR2 are DFQATT and SNEGSKA (reference sequence). This CDR3 region has 15 residues. Trimming left V 6 bases short and J 0 bases short, with 12 bases between. The DNA of the CDR3 is TGCAGTGCCTATCGGGGGAACTCTGGGGCCAACGTCCTGACTTTC. Translation gives CSAYRGNSGANVLTF.

This clonotype came up many times. This chain links TRBV5-1 with TRBJ2-7; D is perhaps TRBD2 (6 bases). CDR3 length: 15 amino acids. Germline CDR1 reads SGHRS; CDR2 reads YFSETQ. V lost 3 bases and J lost 2, with 15 bases in between. CDR3 sequence: CASSSTLRGAYEQYF. The CDR3 DNA reads as TGCGCCAGCAGCTCGACCTTGCGGGGTGCCTACGAGCAGTACTTC.

The chain has TRBV2 and TRBJ1-1, with 9 bases fitting TRBD1. CDR1 SNHLY and CDR2 FYNNEI come from the germline V gene. The CDR3 loop spans 15 amino acids. Trimming cost V 7 bases and J 0 bases; bases outside gene matches: 6. The CDR3 region is CASTGQGFLNTEAFF. In DNA form, the CDR3 reads TGTGCCAGCACCGGACAGGGGTTTCTGAACACTGAAGCTTTCTTT. Using reference TRBV2 and TRBJ1-1 for the parts outside the CDR3, the full variable domain is EPEVTQTPSHQVTQMGQEVILRCVPISNHLYFYWYRQILGQKVEFLVSFYNNEISEKSEIFDDQFSVERPDGSNFTLKIRSTKLEDSAMYFCASTGQGFLNTEAFFGQGTRLTVV.

J is TRBJ1-4 and V is TRBV14; TRBD1 matches at 7 bases. The germline V gene has CDR1 SGHDN and CDR2 FVKESK. Germline trimming cut 2 bases from V and 7 bases from J; bases unmatched to any gene: 10. The CDR3 is 16 residues long. The CDR3 reads CASSQPRQGYGEKLFF. The DNA for the CDR3 is TGTGCCAGCAGCCAACCCCGACAGGGATATGGTGAAAAACTGTTTTTT.

The gene calls are TRBV2 and TRBJ2-2, with 7 bases lining up with TRBD1. Germline V gene data show CDR1 as SNHLY and CDR2 as FYNNEI. The CDR3 spans 15 residues. V lost 5 bases, J lost 13 bases, and 16 bases stayed unmatched. The CDR3 DNA sequence: TGTGCCAGCAGTCCGCCCAATGGACAGGCCCGGACGCTGTTTTTT. It encodes CASSPPNGQARTLFF. Based on the CDR3 plus reference TRBV2 and TRBJ2-2, the full variable domain is EPEVTQTPSHQVTQMGQEVILRCVPISNHLYFYWYRQILGQKVEFLVSFYNNEISEKSEIFDDQFSVERPDGSNFTLKIRSTKLEDSAMYFCASSPPNGQARTLFFGEGSRLTVL.

The chain has TRBV20-1 and TRBJ2-7; D is tentatively TRBD1 or TRBD2 (5 bases each). Looked up from germline, CDR1 is DFQATT and CDR2 is SNEGSKA (reference sequence). This CDR3 spans 12 amino acids. V lost 1 base, J lost 6 bases, and 10 bases lay in between. The DNA of the CDR3 is TGCAGTGCTAGAGGGGACCGCCGCGAGCAGTACTTC. Residues: CSARGDRREQYF.

As regards this clonotype: Being one base from a much bigger clone, this may be a read error. The V and J genes are TRBV7-2 and TRBJ2-2; 7 nucleotides agree with TRBD1. This CDR3 spans 16 amino acids. The V and J ends lost 3 bases and 3 bases, in that order; junction bases with no gene match: 7. CDR1 and CDR2 from the germline V gene are SGHTA and FQGNSA. DNA for the CDR3: TGTGCCAGCAGCTTCAGGCAGGGGGTATACACCGGGGAGCTGTTTTTT. This sequence encodes CASSFRQGVYTGELFF.

Only a few counts were recorded for this clonotype. The rearrangement joins TRBV11-2 to TRBJ2-5, with 10 bases aligning to TRBD1. In germline, CDR1 is SGHAT, CDR2 FQNNGV. V shed 1 base, J shed 5 bases, and the junction held 10 bases outside the gene matches. The CDR3 is made up of 17 amino acids. This CDR3 is CASSLVRDRGDRETQYF. DNA of the CDR3: TGTGCCAGCAGCTTAGTACGGGACAGGGGCGATCGTGAGACCCAGTACTTC.

The chain uses TRBV5-1 and TRBJ2-3, with 9 bases lining up with TRBD1. Germline V gene data show CDR1 as SGHRS and CDR2 as YFSETQ. This CDR3 spans 15 amino acids. V gave up 4 bases and J gave up 4 bases; unmatched junction bases: 7. The CDR3 DNA reads TGCGCCAGCAGCCGACAGGGGGGGACTCCAGATACGCAGTATTTT. As protein: CASSRQGGTPDTQYF.

This clonotype was seen a few times. This chain links TRBV3-1 with TRBJ2-3, with 12 bases lining up with TRBD2. The CDR3 consists of 16 residues. V dropped 3 bases and J dropped 0; count of bases not matched to a gene: 1. The germline V gene has CDR1 LGHDT and CDR2 YNNKEL (reference sequence). The CDR3 DNA reads as TGTGCCAGCAGCCATCTAGCGGGGGGGAGCACAGATACGCAGTATTTT. It encodes CASSHLAGGSTDTQYF.

Ten or more counts support this clonotype. The chain has TRBV7-9 and TRBJ2-3; 13 bases are shared with TRBD2. J was trimmed by 0 bases and V by 4 bases; bases with no gene match: 10. Looked up from germline, CDR1 is SEHNR and CDR2 is FQNEAQ (reference sequence). The CDR3 extends over 19 amino acids. The DNA for the CDR3 is TGTGCCAGCAGCTCGTCCGGCGGGACTAGCGGGGTGAGCACAGATACGCAGTATTTT. Translation gives CASSSSGGTSGVSTDTQYF.

This clonotype occurred many times. The chain carries TRBV7-2 and TRBJ1-2, with TRBD1 identical over 8 bases. Trimming removed 2 bases from V and 6 bases from J; junction bases left unmatched: 5. CDR1 and CDR2 (germline): SGHTA, FQGNSA. The CDR3 has 14 amino acids. The CDR3 DNA reads as TGTGCCAGCAGCTTACACAGGGGGAGGGATGGCTACACCTTC. It translates to CASSLHRGRDGYTF.

This clonotype was detected many times. This chain joins TRBV9 and TRBJ2-5; D may be TRBD1 or TRBD2 (5 bases each). CDR1 and CDR2 from the germline V gene are SGDLS and YYNGEE. Trimming removed 4 bases from V and 4 bases from J, with 17 bases in between. This CDR3 is 15 amino acids long. The CDR3 sequence is CASSLFEGKRETQYF. In nucleotides, the CDR3 is TGTGCCAGCAGCCTTTTCGAGGGGAAGAGAGAGACCCAGTACTTC.

This sequence joins TRBV27 and TRBJ1-5, with a possible D match to TRBD1 (6 bases). The V end was cut by 2 bases, the J end by 6 bases, with 11 bases between. This CDR3 comprises 14 residues. Germline V gives CDR1 MNHEY, CDR2 SMNVEV (reference sequence). CDR3 in amino acids: CASSLVGGSQPQHF. CDR3 sequence (DNA): TGTGCCAGCAGTTTAGTGGGGGGCAGTCAGCCCCAGCATTTT.

This clonotype was counted many times. V is TRBV7-2 and J is TRBJ2-5; 8 bases align to TRBD2. The germline CDR1 and CDR2 sequences are SGHTA and FQGNSA. The CDR3 runs 15 residues. J was trimmed by 9 bases and V by 5 bases; bases with no gene match: 14. The CDR3 DNA sequence: TGTGCCAGCAGCACCCAGCGGGGGACGTCAGGGGCCCAGTACTTC. Residues: CASSTQRGTSGAQYF.

The rearrangement links TRBV20-1 to TRBJ1-5; D unclear. V lost 0 bases and J 3 bases, leaving 12 bases between the germline ends. In germline, CDR1 is DFQATT, CDR2 SNEGSKA (reference sequence). The CDR3 has 15 amino acids. The CDR3, as DNA: TGCAGTGCTAGAGATATGACCAAAATCAATCAGCCCCAGCATTTT. It codes for CSARDMTKINQPQHF.

Regarding this clonotype: A single base separates this from a much larger clone, so it may be a read error. The V and J genes are TRBV12-3 or TRBV12-4 and TRBJ2-5; 7 bases fit TRBD1. The DNA end is a closer match to TRBJ2-7, so the J assignment may be wrong. This CDR3 has 15 amino acids. In DNA form, the CDR3 reads TGTGCCAGCAGCCCGCCCGGGACAGAACACTACGAGCAGTACTTC. Residues: CASSPPGTEHYEQYF.

The chain recombines TRBV7-2 with TRBJ1-6, with D hard to call. The CDR3 totals 14 residues. Trimming took 1 base from V and 10 from J, leaving 11 bases between them. The V gene's germline CDR1 is SGHTA and CDR2 FQGNSA. In DNA form, the CDR3 reads TGTGCCAGCAGCTTAGAGGTTGGGGAATCACCCCTCCACTTT. This codes for CASSLEVGESPLHF.

Notes on this clonotype: Being one base from a much bigger clone, this may be a read error. This sequence joins TRBV6-1 and TRBJ2-5, with 7 bases lining up with TRBD2. Germline V gene sequence: CDR1 MNHNS, CDR2 SASEGT. The CDR3 is 14 amino acids. With V trimmed by 7 bases and J by 11 bases, 16 bases remained unmatched. The CDR3 loop reads CASTAGGGTNEQYF. In DNA, the CDR3 is TGTGCCAGCACCGCCGGGGGAGGGACCAATGAGCAGTACTTC.

The chain has TRBV6-5 and TRBJ1-6; D is possibly TRBD1 (5 bases). The CDR3 covers 14 residues. From germline, CDR1 is MNHEY and CDR2 SVGAGI. V was trimmed by 2 bases and J by 14 bases, leaving 16 bases between them. The CDR3 DNA reads TGTGCCAGCAGTTACGGCCAGGGTTTAGGATCCCTCCACTTT. It specifies CASSYGQGLGSLHF.

In the case of this clonotype: It may be a read error: a sequence one base away is much more abundant. The V gene is TRBV10-2, the J gene TRBJ1-6; unclear D gene. The CDR3 covers 14 residues. Per germline, CDR1 WSHSY and CDR2 SAAADI. This CDR3 is CAGSESNSASPLHF. Here the CDR3 DNA reads TGCGCCGGCAGTGAGTCAAACAGCGCCTCACCCCTCCACTTT.

A single count supports this clonotype. V gene TRBV4-3 combines with J gene TRBJ1-1; the D gene is possibly TRBD1 (6 bases). The CDR3 is 18 amino acids. The germline V gene encodes CDR1 LGHNA and CDR2 YSLEER. Trimming pared 0 bases from V and 0 bases from J, leaving 17 bases between. DNA of the CDR3: TGCGCCAGCAGCCAAGATATGGGGGCCTACGGGATGAACACTGAAGCTTTCTTT. This translates into CASSQDMGAYGMNTEAFF.

V gene TRBV7-9 combines with J gene TRBJ1-2; D perhaps matches TRBD1 (6 bases). Germline CDR1 and CDR2: SEHNR and FQNEAQ (reference sequence). With 4 bases removed from V and 5 bases from J, the gap between germline ends came to 20 bases. This CDR3 has 16 residues. Written as DNA, the CDR3 is TGTGCCAGCAGCTCCATGGACGGGGGGGGCGGGTATGGCTACACCTTC. Translating it yields CASSSMDGGGGYGYTF.

This clonotype has a count of ten or more. The chain's CDR3 is CASRVQGSNTEAFF. DNA for the CDR3: TGTGCCAGCAGGGTACAGGGATCGAACACTGAAGCTTTCTTT. The gene calls are TRBV12-3 or TRBV12-4 and TRBJ1-1, with a possible D match to TRBD1 (6 bases). V lost 6 bases to trimming and J lost 1 base, with 12 bases between them. The CDR3 sequence is 14 residues long.

This clonotype was detected ten times or more. The chain employs TRBV12-3 or TRBV12-4 and TRBJ2-7, with 7 bases matching TRBD1. The junction had 4 bases not matched to a gene; V was cut back by 4 bases and J by 1 base. CDR3 length equals 14 residues. CDR3 residues: CASSSPQGSYEQYF. The CDR3 bases are TGTGCCAGCAGTTCTCCACAGGGGTCCTACGAGCAGTACTTC.